This record concerns one T cell receptor beta chain sequence. The data were obtained in a study of preoperative IRX-2 immunotherapy in early breast cancer. Regarding treatment: preoperative locoregional IRX-2 cytokine immunotherapy. Samples came from a phase Ib trial of preoperative locoregional IRX-2 cytokine immunotherapy. Profiled with immunoSEQ multiplex PCR; TCRdb holds only in-frame clones, not every one. The sample has roughly 93,000 clones; roughly 90% are singletons. The V and J ends lost 8 bases and 3 bases, in that order; junction bases with no gene match: 8. This CDR3 has 14 amino acids. CDR1 is MDHEN and CDR2 is SYDVKM in the germline V gene.

The rearrangement links TRBV28 to TRBJ2-7, with 9 bases aligning to TRBD1. Sequencing was performed on tumor tissue, taken after IRX-2 immunotherapy. The clonotype comes from a human donor with breast cancer. The CDR3 region is CASRGTGSFYEQYF. For the CDR3, the DNA is TGTGCCAGCCGAGGGACAGGGAGCTTCTACGAGCAGTACTTC.